Below, one T cell receptor (beta chain) is given with its context. There is no known antigen for this receptor. No qualities accompany the bases; no much larger clone lies one base away. This sample is part of a study of T cell responses to AZD1222 COVID-19 vaccine (dated by TCRdb to the early 2020s). In the study overall: Because spike-specific TCR depth and breadth did not differ between the two schedules, AZD1222 recipients who got a second dose at roughly 4 weeks were pooled with those who got a second dose at roughly 12 weeks. TCR sequencing covered 233 trial participants: 200 to 210 given two doses of AZD1222 and 26 given two doses of MenACWY control vaccine. Enrollment into the trials was organized by age into subgroups of 18-55, 56-69 and 70-plus years, and those subgroups contained about 160, 30 and 59 TCR-sequenced participants, respectively. Study-wide conclusions, independent of this receptor: Reportedly, almost half of the unique spike-specific TCRs recognized epitopes lying outside the regions that are mutated in the B.1.351 and B.1.1.7 variants. A significant rise in spike-specific TCR breadth and depth was observed after two AZD1222 doses relative to day 0 and relative to MenACWY recipients. Conclusions about previously exposed vaccinees were limited because only six AZD1222 recipients were SARS-CoV-2 seropositive at baseline. Most participants were white British and females outnumbered males, and the authors suggested that clonal diversity may have been underestimated. The 56-69-year group was small, and its depth increase did not reach significance, likely because of low power. Because no day 14 peak-response samples were available, repertoires were characterized only after the peak T cell response. The whole spike protein was spanned by vaccine-associated CD4 TCRs, and dominant responses were seen in regions 160-218 and 743-854.

The time point label of this sample denotes: baseline before first vaccination. Vaccinee samples came from UK trials COV001 and COV002, including a single-blind randomized controlled phase 2/3 trial of AZD1222 (ChAdOx1 nCoV-19) in healthy adults. Trial participant PBMC samples were collected at day 0 and day 28 after the second dose for TCRbeta chain sequencing. The CDR3 regions of human TCRbeta chains were analyzed by immunosequencing. The authors' pipeline ran thus. TCRs in the repertoires were compared against a reference library of SARS-CoV-2-specific TCRs that had been generated with the MIRA antigen-specificity platform. Breadth was defined as the fraction of unique TCRs that were SARS-CoV-2-associated, and depth was defined as the fraction of total T cells that were SARS-CoV-2-associated. Using the MIRA data, every spike-specific TCR was mapped to the spike region that the TCR reacted to and assigned to either a CD4 or a CD8 class. Log10-transformed breadth and depth values were compared by one-way ANOVA with Sidak's multiple comparisons tests. Held by TCRdb, this immuneACCESS table contains in-frame sequences only and omits some clones. Under half of the omission traces to an unresolved V gene where checked; the cause of the rest is unknown. The DNA gave D and trimming, while V, J and clone size come from that table. The sample table shows 90,000 to 150,000 clones, and approximately 87% are seen once. Clones ranked in the top ten supply roughly 4% of the sample.

The sample here was peripheral blood, taken on day 0 of AZD1222 vaccination. The TCR sequence derives from an adult in good health.

The DNA is TGTGCCAGCAGTTCCATCGGGATGTCGAAAACAAATGAGCAGTTCTTC. Its protein reads: CASSSIGMSKTNEQFF. The sequence is built from TRBV27 and TRBJ2-1; TRBD2 is a weak D gene call, 5 bases matching. Trimming removed 4 bases from V and 7 bases from J, leaving 20 bases between the germline ends. From cysteine to phenylalanine, the CDR3 is 16 amino acids long. Of all the DNA, just the CDR3 is kept, 48 bases in frame from base 1. Taken from the germline V gene (reference sequence), the CDR1 and CDR2 loops are MNHEY and SMNVEV.